The subject of this entry is one TCR beta chain. Per germline, CDR1 SGHVS and CDR2 FNYEAQ. The CDR3 sequence is 15 residues long. V was trimmed by 3 bases and J by 6 bases, leaving 18 bases between them. The data were taken from a study of blood T cell repertoires in COVID-19. Whole-study context: Sites in the United States, Italy and Spain provided acute and convalescent COVID-19 samples.

Per the original methods: From reference gene primer amplification, estimates of nucleated cell counts were derived. The protocol was immunoSEQ multiplex PCR, while the TCRdb copy is restricted to in-frame clones and leaves out a portion. Clone size and the V and J calls come from that table; the DNA yielded D and trimming. The sample carries over 95,000 clones, around 81% recorded once. The J gene is TRBJ2-7, the V gene TRBV7-6, with a weak D call TRBD2 (6 bases). The clonotype was recovered from a human donor in a cohort sampled during active COVID-19. The specimen was peripheral blood. The CDR3 reads CASSFFGSLSGEQYF. In DNA, the CDR3 is TGTGCCAGCAGCTTTTTCGGTAGTCTTAGCGGCGAGCAGTACTTC.